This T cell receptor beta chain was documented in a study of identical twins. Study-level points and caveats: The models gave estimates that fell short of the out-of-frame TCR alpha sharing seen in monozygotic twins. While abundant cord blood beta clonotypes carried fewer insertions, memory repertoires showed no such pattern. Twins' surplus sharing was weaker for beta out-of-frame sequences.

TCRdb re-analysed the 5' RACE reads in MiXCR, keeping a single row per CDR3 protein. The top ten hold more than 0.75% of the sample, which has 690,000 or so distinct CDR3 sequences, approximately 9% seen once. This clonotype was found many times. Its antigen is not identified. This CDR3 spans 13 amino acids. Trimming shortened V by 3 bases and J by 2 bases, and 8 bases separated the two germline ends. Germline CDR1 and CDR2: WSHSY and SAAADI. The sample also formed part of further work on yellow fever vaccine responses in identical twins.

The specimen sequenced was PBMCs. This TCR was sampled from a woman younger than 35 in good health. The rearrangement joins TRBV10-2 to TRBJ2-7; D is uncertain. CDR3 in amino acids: CASSDRETYEQYF. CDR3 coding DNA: TGCGCCAGCAGTGACAGAGAAACCTACGAGCAGTACTTC.